The present T cell receptor beta chain was sequenced within a study of blood T cell repertoires in COVID-19. Only in-frame clones appear in the TCRdb table, and some are missing; sequencing was by immunoSEQ multiplex PCR. This sample has around 300,000 clones, with roughly 90% found just once. With V trimmed by 5 bases and J by 4 bases, 12 bases remained unmatched. The CDR3 length is 17 residues. CDR1 and CDR2 (germline): PRHDT, FYEKMQ (reference sequence). The sequence came from a woman aged 30 to 39 who had recovered from COVID-19. Source material: PBMCs or T cells enriched from blood (not recorded which). The chain links TRBV13 to TRBJ2-7, with 12 positions matching TRBD2. Written as DNA, the CDR3 is TGTGCCAGCAGCCAAAGCCTAAGGACTAGCGGGACTTACGAGCAGTACTTC. It yields the protein CASSQSLRTSGTYEQYF.